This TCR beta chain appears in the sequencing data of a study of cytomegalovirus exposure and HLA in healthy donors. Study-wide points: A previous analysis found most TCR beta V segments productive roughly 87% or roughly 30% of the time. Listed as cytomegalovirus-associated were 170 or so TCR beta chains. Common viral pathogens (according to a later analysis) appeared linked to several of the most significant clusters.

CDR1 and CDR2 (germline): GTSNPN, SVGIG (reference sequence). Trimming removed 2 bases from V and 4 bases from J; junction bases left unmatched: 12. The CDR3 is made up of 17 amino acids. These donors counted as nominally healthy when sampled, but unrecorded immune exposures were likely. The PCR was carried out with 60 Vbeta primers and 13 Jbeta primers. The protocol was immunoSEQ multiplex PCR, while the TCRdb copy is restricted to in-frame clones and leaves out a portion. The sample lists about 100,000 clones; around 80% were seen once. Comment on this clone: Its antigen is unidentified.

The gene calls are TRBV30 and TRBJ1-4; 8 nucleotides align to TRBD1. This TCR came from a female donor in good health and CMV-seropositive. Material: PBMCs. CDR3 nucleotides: TGTGCCTGGAGTCCACCTTTACGGACAGGGCGTAATGAAAAACTGTTTTTT. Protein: CAWSPPLRTGRNEKLFF. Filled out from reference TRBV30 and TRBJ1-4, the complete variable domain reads SQTIHQWPATLVQPVGSPLSLECTVEGTSNPNLYWYRQAAGRGLQLLFYSVGIGQISSEVPQNLSASRPQDRQFILSSKKLLLSDSGFYLCAWSPPLRTGRNEKLFFGSGTQLSVL.